These T cell receptor beta chains were read from a single sample in a study of blood T cell repertoires in COVID-19. Sequencing was performed with immunoSEQ multiplex PCR; in TCRdb, only in-frame clones are kept and a portion is missing. The table records fewer than 500,000 clones, over 65% of them present only once. Source material: peripheral blood. The receptors were sampled from a human donor with acute or convalescent COVID-19. The donor label of this sample is uncertain. Both conserved end residues are part of each CDR3. The D gene is left open where the match is weak. For some rows the clone size is stated as once, few or many, or as a class when expanded; others skip it.

d_call: -
v_call: TRBV18
clone_size: few
j_call: TRBJ2-1
cdr3_aa: CASSPGSPRMNEQFF
cdr3_nt: TGTGCCAGCTCACCAGGGAGCCCCCGTATGAATGAGCAGTTCTTC

d_call: TRBD1
v_call: TRBV2
clone_size: -
j_call: TRBJ2-7
cdr3_aa: CASSSQQGDEQYF
cdr3_nt: TGTGCCAGCAGCTCGCAACAGGGGGACGAGCAGTACTTC

d_call: TRBD2
v_call: TRBV11-2
clone_size: -
j_call: TRBJ2-1
cdr3_aa: CASSLGAGLAHNEQFF
cdr3_nt: TGTGCCAGCAGCTTAGGTGCGGGACTAGCGCACAATGAGCAGTTCTTC

d_call: -
v_call: TRBV18
clone_size: -
j_call: TRBJ2-7
cdr3_aa: CASSPARGSNEQYF
cdr3_nt: TGTGCCAGCTCACCTGCCAGGGGTTCAAACGAGCAGTACTTC

d_call: TRBD2
v_call: TRBV27
clone_size: -
j_call: TRBJ2-7
cdr3_aa: CASNDGRGGSLEQYF
cdr3_nt: TGTGCCAGCAATGACGGGCGGGGGGGCAGCCTCGAGCAGTACTTC

d_call: -
v_call: TRBV6-1
clone_size: -
j_call: TRBJ2-5
cdr3_aa: CASSDLFLPYETQYF
cdr3_nt: TGTGCCAGCAGTGATTTATTCCTACCGTATGAGACCCAGTACTTC

d_call: -
v_call: TRBV9
clone_size: -
j_call: TRBJ2-1
cdr3_aa: CASSVEGGTNEQFF
cdr3_nt: TGTGCCAGCAGCGTAGAAGGCGGGACCAATGAGCAGTTCTTC

d_call: -
v_call: TRBV6-5
clone_size: -
j_call: TRBJ1-1
cdr3_aa: CASRNGWGVHTEAFF
cdr3_nt: TGTGCCAGCAGGAACGGATGGGGGGTTCACACTGAAGCTTTCTTT

d_call: -
v_call: TRBV19
clone_size: -
j_call: TRBJ1-3
cdr3_aa: CASTNRWRGSGNTIYF
cdr3_nt: TGTGCCAGTACCAACAGGTGGAGAGGCTCTGGAAACACCATATATTTT

d_call: TRBD1
v_call: TRBV6-5
clone_size: many
j_call: TRBJ1-1
cdr3_aa: CASIRRDRVEPEAFF
cdr3_nt: TGTGCCAGCATTAGAAGGGACAGGGTAGAACCTGAAGCTTTCTTT

d_call: -
v_call: TRBV5-1
clone_size: few
j_call: TRBJ1-2
cdr3_aa: CASSIGSSSFYGYTF
cdr3_nt: TGCGCCAGCAGTATCGGCAGCTCTAGCTTTTATGGCTACACCTTC

d_call: -
v_call: TRBV15
clone_size: -
j_call: TRBJ2-6
cdr3_aa: CATSSLTGSGANVLTF
cdr3_nt: TGTGCCACCAGCAGCCTCACAGGGTCCGGGGCCAACGTCCTGACTTTC

d_call: TRBD1
v_call: TRBV5-4
clone_size: -
j_call: TRBJ1-6
cdr3_aa: CASSFDRGPSPLHF
cdr3_nt: TGTGCCAGCAGCTTTGACAGGGGTCCTTCACCCCTCCACTTT

d_call: -
v_call: TRBV5-1
clone_size: once
j_call: TRBJ2-7
cdr3_aa: CASSLGTKVFEAPYEQYF
cdr3_nt: TGCGCCAGCAGCTTGGGGACTAAGGTATTCGAAGCCCCCTACGAGCAGTACTTC

d_call: TRBD2
v_call: TRBV2
clone_size: few
j_call: TRBJ2-1
cdr3_aa: CASSEAWASGSRGANEQFF
cdr3_nt: TGTGCCAGCAGTGAAGCATGGGCTAGCGGGAGTAGAGGTGCAAATGAGCAGTTCTTC